This TCR beta chain was profiled in a study of T cells in Graves' hyperthyroidism and ophthalmopathy. Findings of the study overall: The blood repertoire included most of the expanded thyroid clonotypes above 0.001.

Trimming cost V 5 bases and J 1 base, with 20 bases left between them. There are 16 residues in the CDR3. Germline CDR1 and CDR2: SQVTM and ANQGSEA. RNA transcripts gave rise to amplified TCR beta CDR3 regions. The primer set for the first-round RT-PCR of the TCR CDR3 was HTBI. TCRdb analysed the multiplex PCR reads with MiXCR anew, one entry per CDR3 protein. The profile covers hundreds of thousands of distinct CDR3 sequences, with around 42% appearing a single time and about 7.8% taken by the ten largest. Lactation, pregnancy, other autoimmune disease or uncontrolled infection excluded patients. Note on this clonotype: The target antigen is unknown.

The receptor's source is a woman under 30 with Graves' hyperthyroidism. The chain carries TRBV29-1 and TRBJ1-1, with D perhaps matching TRBD1 (6 bases). Input material: peripheral blood or thyroid tissue (not recorded which). The CDR3 DNA sequence: TGCAGCGTTTTCCCGGGGGACACCGGGGAGAACACTGAAGCTTTCTTT. Amino acid sequence: CSVFPGDTGENTEAFF.